The rows below give T cell receptor beta chains drawn from one sample of a study of CD8 T cells in ankylosing spondylitis. TCRdb passed the 5' RACE reads through MiXCR, listing each CDR3 protein once. The data show 200,000 to 250,000 distinct CDR3 sequences, with approximately 7.3% seen just once and more than 13% held by the top ten. The material sequenced was blood, either unsorted or a sorted T cell fraction (not recorded which). The receptors here all came from a male donor with ankylosing spondylitis. CDR3s include the opening cysteine and the closing phenylalanine or tryptophan. Fields, in order: J gene, D gene, V gene, clone size, CDR3 DNA, CDR3 protein. A D gene is named only where the DNA matches it firmly. Part of the rows lack a size; the others show once, few, many or a class for expanded clones.

J gene: TRBJ2-1
D gene: TRBD1
V gene: TRBV5-5
clone size: -
CDR3 DNA: TGTGCCAGCAGCACGGACAGGGGGCGCGGGAATGAGCAGTTCTTC
CDR3 protein: CASSTDRGRGNEQFF

J gene: TRBJ2-1
D gene: -
V gene: TRBV7-6
clone size: -
CDR3 DNA: TGTGCCAGCAGCTTAGAAGGCGGGTTCATAAACAATGAGCAGTTCTTC
CDR3 protein: CASSLEGGFINNEQFF

J gene: TRBJ2-1
D gene: TRBD2
V gene: TRBV20-1
clone size: many
CDR3 DNA: TGCAGTGCTAGAAGTCTAGCGGGGGGGCCGACTGAGCAGTTCTTC
CDR3 protein: CSARSLAGGPTEQFF

J gene: TRBJ2-2
D gene: TRBD2
V gene: TRBV7-8
clone size: -
CDR3 DNA: TGTGCCAGCAGCTCAACTAGCGGGAGGACCGGGGAGCTGTTTTTT
CDR3 protein: CASSSTSGRTGELFF

J gene: TRBJ1-1
D gene: TRBD1
V gene: TRBV7-6
clone size: many
CDR3 DNA: TGTGCCAGCAGCTACTCGGACAGGGCGGGGAACACTGAAGCTTTCTTT
CDR3 protein: CASSYSDRAGNTEAFF

J gene: TRBJ1-1
D gene: TRBD1
V gene: TRBV4-3
clone size: many
CDR3 DNA: TGCGCCAGCAGCCAAGGCGCAGGGGGCCTCACTGAAGCTTTCTTT
CDR3 protein: CASSQGAGGLTEAFF

J gene: TRBJ2-5
D gene: -
V gene: TRBV12-3/TRBV12-4
clone size: many
CDR3 DNA: TGTGCCAGCAGTTATACGGGAGCTAGGGAGACCCAGTACTTC
CDR3 protein: CASSYTGARETQYF

J gene: TRBJ2-1
D gene: -
V gene: TRBV5-6
clone size: many
CDR3 DNA: TGTGCCAGCAGCCCAACCCCCTCTAATGAGCAGTTCTTC
CDR3 protein: CASSPTPSNEQFF

J gene: TRBJ2-1
D gene: TRBD1
V gene: TRBV29-1
clone size: many
CDR3 DNA: TGCAGCGTTGAGGGACAGAGGTGGTCCACCTACAATGAGCAGTTCTTC
CDR3 protein: CSVEGQRWSTYNEQFF

J gene: TRBJ2-7
D gene: TRBD2
V gene: TRBV6-1
clone size: few
CDR3 DNA: TGTGCCAGCAGTGGAGGACTAGCGGGAGCACGGGAGCAGTACTTC
CDR3 protein: CASSGGLAGAREQYF

J gene: TRBJ2-2
D gene: -
V gene: TRBV7-8
clone size: -
CDR3 DNA: TGTGCCAGCAGCTTATCCCCCAGCCAGGGGCACTCTGGGACCGGGGAGCTGTTTTTT
CDR3 protein: CASSLSPSQGHSGTGELFF

J gene: TRBJ2-7
D gene: TRBD1
V gene: TRBV20-1
clone size: many
CDR3 DNA: TGCAGTGCTAGATCTTTGACAGGGTCCTACGAGCAGTACTTC
CDR3 protein: CSARSLTGSYEQYF

J gene: TRBJ2-1
D gene: TRBD1
V gene: TRBV4-3
clone size: many
CDR3 DNA: TGCGCCAGCAGCCAAGATAGTGGGACAGCGATCGGAGAGCAGTTCTTC
CDR3 protein: CASSQDSGTAIGEQFF

J gene: TRBJ2-1
D gene: -
V gene: TRBV29-1
clone size: many
CDR3 DNA: TGCAGCGTTGACAAGACAGAAAATGAGCAGTTCTTC
CDR3 protein: CSVDKTENEQFF

J gene: TRBJ2-7
D gene: -
V gene: TRBV6-1
clone size: many
CDR3 DNA: TGTGCCAGCAGTGAAGGACGTATTGCACTCTACGAGCAGTACTTC
CDR3 protein: CASSEGRIALYEQYF

J gene: TRBJ2-7
D gene: TRBD1
V gene: TRBV7-8
clone size: few
CDR3 DNA: TGTGCCAGCAGCCACGGACAGGCCAACGAGCAGTACTTC
CDR3 protein: CASSHGQANEQYF

J gene: TRBJ2-7
D gene: -
V gene: TRBV27
clone size: many
CDR3 DNA: TGTGCCAGCAGTTTACGGATATCTGGACAGTCCTACGAGCAGTACTTC
CDR3 protein: CASSLRISGQSYEQYF

J gene: TRBJ1-1
D gene: TRBD1
V gene: TRBV7-8
clone size: few
CDR3 DNA: TGTGCCAGCAGGTCTCGCAGTCGGGACAGTGAAGCTTTCTTT
CDR3 protein: CASRSRSRDSEAFF

J gene: TRBJ1-2
D gene: -
V gene: TRBV4-3
clone size: -
CDR3 DNA: TGCGCCAGCAGCCAGGACAGAGGGCCCTATGGCTACACCTTC
CDR3 protein: CASSQDRGPYGYTF

J gene: TRBJ2-7
D gene: TRBD1
V gene: TRBV6-5
clone size: many
CDR3 DNA: TGTGCCAGCAGTTACTGGACAGGGGGCCTAACCTACGAGCAGTACTTC
CDR3 protein: CASSYWTGGLTYEQYF

J gene: TRBJ1-5
D gene: -
V gene: TRBV6-1
clone size: many
CDR3 DNA: TGTGCCAGCAGCCGAGGACCGAGCAATCAGCCCCAGCATTTT
CDR3 protein: CASSRGPSNQPQHF

J gene: TRBJ1-2
D gene: -
V gene: TRBV20-1
clone size: -
CDR3 DNA: TGCAGTGCTAGTCCCCCCTCCAGAGCGGGCTACACCTTC
CDR3 protein: CSASPPSRAGYTF

J gene: TRBJ2-5
D gene: -
V gene: TRBV10-3
clone size: many
CDR3 DNA: TGTGCCATCAGTGAGGGGGAACGGGCATCTCGGGAGACCCAGTACTTC
CDR3 protein: CAISEGERASRETQYF